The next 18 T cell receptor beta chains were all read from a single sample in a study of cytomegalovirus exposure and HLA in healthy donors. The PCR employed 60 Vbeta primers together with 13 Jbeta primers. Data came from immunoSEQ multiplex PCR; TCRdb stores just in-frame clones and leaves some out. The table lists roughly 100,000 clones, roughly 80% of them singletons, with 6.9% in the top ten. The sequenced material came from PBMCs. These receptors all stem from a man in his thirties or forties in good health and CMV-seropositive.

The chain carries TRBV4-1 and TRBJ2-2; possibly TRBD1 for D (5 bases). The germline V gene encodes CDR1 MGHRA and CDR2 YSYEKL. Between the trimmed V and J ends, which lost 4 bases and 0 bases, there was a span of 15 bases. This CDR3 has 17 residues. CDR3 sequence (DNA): TGCGCCAGCAGCCCTGGACAAGCCCGCTCGAACACCGGGGAGCTGTTTTTT. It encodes CASSPGQARSNTGELFF.

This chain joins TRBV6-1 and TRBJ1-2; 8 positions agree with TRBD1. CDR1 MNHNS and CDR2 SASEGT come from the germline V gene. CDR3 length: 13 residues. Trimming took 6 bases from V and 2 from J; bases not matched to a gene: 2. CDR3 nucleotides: TGTGCCAGCAGGGGGACAGGAAACTATGGCTACACCTTC. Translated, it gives CASRGTGNYGYTF.

In DNA form, the CDR3 reads TGTGCCAGCAGTATAACAGGGGGGTCCCTGGAGTTCTTC. Its translation is CASSITGGSLEFF. J is TRBJ2-1 and V is TRBV27; 8 bases align to TRBD1. CDR1 and CDR2 from the germline V gene are MNHEY and SMNVEV (reference sequence). Losses at the gene ends were 5 bases for V and 14 bases for J; bases not matched to a gene: 11. The CDR3 consists of 13 residues.

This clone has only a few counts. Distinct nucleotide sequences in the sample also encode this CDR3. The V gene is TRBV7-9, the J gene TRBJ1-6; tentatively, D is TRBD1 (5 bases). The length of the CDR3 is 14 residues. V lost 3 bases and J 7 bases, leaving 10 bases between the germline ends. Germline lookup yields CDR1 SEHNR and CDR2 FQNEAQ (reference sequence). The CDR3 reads CASSLPGSNSPLHF. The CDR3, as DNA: TGTGCCAGCAGCTTGCCAGGGTCCAATTCACCCCTCCACTTT.

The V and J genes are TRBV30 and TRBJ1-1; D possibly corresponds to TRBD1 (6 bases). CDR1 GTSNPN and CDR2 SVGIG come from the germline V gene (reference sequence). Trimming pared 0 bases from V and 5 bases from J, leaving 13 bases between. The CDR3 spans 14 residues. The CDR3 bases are TGTGCCTGGAGTGTGAACGGGGGGCTTACTGAAGCTTTCTTT. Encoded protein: CAWSVNGGLTEAFF.

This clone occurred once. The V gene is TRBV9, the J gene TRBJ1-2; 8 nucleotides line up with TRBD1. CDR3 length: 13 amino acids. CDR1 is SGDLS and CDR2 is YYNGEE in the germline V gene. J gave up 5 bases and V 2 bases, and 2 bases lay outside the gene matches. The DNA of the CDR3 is TGTGCCAGCAGCGTGGACAGGGAATATGGCTACACCTTC. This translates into CASSVDREYGYTF.

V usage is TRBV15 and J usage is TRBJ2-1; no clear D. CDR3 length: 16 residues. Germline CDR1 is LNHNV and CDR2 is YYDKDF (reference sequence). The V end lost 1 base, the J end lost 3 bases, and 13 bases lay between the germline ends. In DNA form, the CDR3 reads TGTGCCACCAGCAGAGGTGATAGCCTTTACTACAATGAGCAGTTCTTC. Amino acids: CATSRGDSLYYNEQFF. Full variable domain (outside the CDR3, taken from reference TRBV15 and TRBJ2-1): DAMVIQNPRYQVTQFGKPVTLSCSQTLNHNVMYWYQQKSSQAPKLLFHYYDKDFNNEADTPDNFQSRRPNTSFCFLDIRSPGLGDTAMYLCATSRGDSLYYNEQFFGPGTRLTVL.

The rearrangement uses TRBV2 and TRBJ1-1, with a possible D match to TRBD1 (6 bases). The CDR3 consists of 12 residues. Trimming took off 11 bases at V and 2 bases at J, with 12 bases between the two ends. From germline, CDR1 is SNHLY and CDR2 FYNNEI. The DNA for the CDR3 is TGTGCCGGTGGGGGGGGCAACACTGAAGCTTTCTTT. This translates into CAGGGGNTEAFF.

The CDR3, as DNA: TGTGCCAGCAGTGGGACAGGGGAAGGTGGCTACACCTTC. Protein sequence: CASSGTGEGGYTF. V and J are TRBV2 and TRBJ1-2, with 9 bases fitting TRBD1. Germline V lookup: CDR1 SNHLY, CDR2 FYNNEI. The CDR3 is 13 amino acids. After removal of 4 bases from V and 7 bases from J, the junction contained 4 bases not matched to a gene. Based on the CDR3 plus reference TRBV2 and TRBJ1-2, the full variable domain is EPEVTQTPSHQVTQMGQEVILRCVPISNHLYFYWYRQILGQKVEFLVSFYNNEISEKSEIFDDQFSVERPDGSNFTLKIRSTKLEDSAMYFCASSGTGEGGYTFGSGTRLTVV.

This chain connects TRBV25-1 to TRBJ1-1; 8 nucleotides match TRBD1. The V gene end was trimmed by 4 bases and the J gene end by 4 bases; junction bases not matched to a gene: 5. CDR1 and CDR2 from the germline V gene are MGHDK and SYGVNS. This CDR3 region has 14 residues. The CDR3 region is CASSAGGYSTEAFF. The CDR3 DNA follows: TGTGCCAGCAGTGCAGGGGGCTATAGCACTGAAGCTTTCTTT.

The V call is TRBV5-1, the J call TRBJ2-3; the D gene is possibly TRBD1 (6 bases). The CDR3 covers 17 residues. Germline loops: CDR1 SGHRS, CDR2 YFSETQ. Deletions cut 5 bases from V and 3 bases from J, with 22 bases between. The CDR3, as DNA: TGCGCCAGCAGGGGGGCCTTGCTACGGTCGGGAACAGATACGCAGTATTTT. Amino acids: CASRGALLRSGTDTQYF.

The CDR3 reads CAWRTREGQSYNSPLHF. CDR3 sequence (DNA): TGTGCCTGGAGGACGCGGGAGGGGCAGTCCTATAATTCACCCCTCCACTTT. The V and J genes are TRBV30 and TRBJ1-6, with D possibly TRBD1 on 5 matching bases. The germline V gene encodes CDR1 GTSNPN and CDR2 SVGIG (reference sequence). The CDR3 has 17 amino acids. Trimming pared 3 bases from V and 1 base from J, leaving 16 bases between. Supplemented by reference TRBV30 and TRBJ1-6, the full variable domain reads SQTIHQWPATLVQPVGSPLSLECTVEGTSNPNLYWYRQAAGRGLQLLFYSVGIGQISSEVPQNLSASRPQDRQFILSSKKLLLSDSGFYLCAWRTREGQSYNSPLHFGNGTRLTVT.

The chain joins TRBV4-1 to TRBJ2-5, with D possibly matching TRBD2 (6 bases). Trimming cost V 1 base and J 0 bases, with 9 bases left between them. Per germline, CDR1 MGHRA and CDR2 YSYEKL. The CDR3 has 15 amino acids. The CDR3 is CASSQAGEYQETQYF. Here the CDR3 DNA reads TGCGCCAGCAGCCAAGCGGGGGAGTACCAAGAGACCCAGTACTTC.

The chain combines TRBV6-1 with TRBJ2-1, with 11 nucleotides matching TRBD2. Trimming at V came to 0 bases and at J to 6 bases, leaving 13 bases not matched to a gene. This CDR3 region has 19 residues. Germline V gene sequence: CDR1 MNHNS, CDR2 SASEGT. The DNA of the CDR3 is TGTGCCAGCAGTGAAGCGGCGAGGTGGGGACTAGCGGCTTTCAATGAGCAGTTCTTC. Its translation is CASSEAARWGLAAFNEQFF.

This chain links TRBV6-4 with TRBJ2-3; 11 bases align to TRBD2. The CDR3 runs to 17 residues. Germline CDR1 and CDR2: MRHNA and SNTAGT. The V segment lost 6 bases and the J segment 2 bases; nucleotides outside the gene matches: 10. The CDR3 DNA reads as TGTGCCAGCAGAGCTATCGGGACTAGCGGAGCCACAGATACGCAGTATTTT. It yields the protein CASRAIGTSGATDTQYF.

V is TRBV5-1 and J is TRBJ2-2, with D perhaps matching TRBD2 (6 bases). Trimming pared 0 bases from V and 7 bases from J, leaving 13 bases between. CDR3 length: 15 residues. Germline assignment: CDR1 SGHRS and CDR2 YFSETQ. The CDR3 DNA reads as TGCGCCAGCAGCTTGGCCCTAGCGAGTGGCGGGGAGCTGTTTTTT. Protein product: CASSLALASGGELFF.

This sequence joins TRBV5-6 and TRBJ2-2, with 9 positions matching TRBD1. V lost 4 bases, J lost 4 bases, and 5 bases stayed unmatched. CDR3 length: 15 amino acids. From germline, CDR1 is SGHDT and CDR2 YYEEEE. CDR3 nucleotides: TGTGCCAGCAGCCTGGGGACAGGGTTCACCGGGGAGCTGTTTTTT. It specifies CASSLGTGFTGELFF.

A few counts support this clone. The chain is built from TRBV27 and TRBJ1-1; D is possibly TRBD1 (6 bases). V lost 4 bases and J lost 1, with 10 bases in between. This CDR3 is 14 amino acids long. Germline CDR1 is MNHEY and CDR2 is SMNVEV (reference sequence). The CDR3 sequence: CASSSQTGNTEAFF. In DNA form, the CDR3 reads TGTGCCAGCAGTTCCCAGACAGGGAACACTGAAGCTTTCTTT.